Below are 15 T cell receptor beta chains sequenced from a single sample in a study of blood T cell repertoires in COVID-19. TCRdb keeps only in-frame clones here, not all; method: immunoSEQ multiplex PCR. Of 35,000 to 50,000 clones in the sample, over 65% were seen once. The source material was peripheral blood. These TCRs come from a man aged 50-60 years with active or convalescent COVID-19.

The V gene is TRBV7-8, the J gene TRBJ2-1; maybe TRBD2 (7 bases). This CDR3 has 16 residues. Per germline, CDR1 SGHVS and CDR2 FQNEAQ. Trimming pared 0 bases from V and 5 bases from J, leaving 14 bases between. CDR3 sequence (DNA): TGTGCCAGCAGCTTAGCGGGGGGGGGCGCCCACAATGAGCAGTTCTTC. Translation: CASSLAGGGAHNEQFF. Together with reference TRBV7-8 and TRBJ2-1, the CDR3 gives the full variable domain: GAGVSQSPRYKVAKRGQDVALRCDPISGHVSLFWYQQALGQGPEFLTYFQNEAQLDKSGLPSDRFFAERPEGSVSTLKIQRTQQEDSAVYLCASSLAGGGAHNEQFFGPGTRLTVL.

This clone has a handful of counts. The CDR3: CASSEARVTGEQYF. The DNA of the CDR3 is TGTGCCAGCAGTGAAGCGAGGGTTACGGGAGAGCAGTACTTC. The chain has TRBV2 and TRBJ2-7; D might be TRBD2 (5 bases). Trimming stripped 0 bases from V and 7 bases from J, with 13 bases between. The germline CDR1 and CDR2 sequences are SNHLY and FYNNEI. The CDR3 contains 14 residues.

The rearrangement links TRBV10-1 to TRBJ2-3; 10 bases match TRBD2. CDR1 is WNHNN and CDR2 is SYGVQD in the germline V gene (reference sequence). The CDR3 is 13 residues long. Trimming removed 3 bases from V and 12 bases from J; junction bases left unmatched: 6. The CDR3 is CASSERIAGGQYF. CDR3 nucleotides: TGCGCCAGCAGTGAAAGGATAGCGGGGGGACAGTATTTT.

The chain is built from TRBV9 and TRBJ2-1, with 7 bases matching TRBD1. With V trimmed by 3 bases and J by 5 bases, 8 bases remained unmatched. Per the germline V gene, CDR1 is SGDLS and CDR2 is YYNGEE. CDR3 length equals 15 residues. CDR3 amino acids: CASSATGRSHNEQFF. CDR3 nucleotides: TGTGCCAGCAGCGCGACAGGGCGGTCCCACAATGAGCAGTTCTTC.

This chain uses TRBV10-3 with TRBJ2-1; 15 nucleotides line up with TRBD2. This CDR3 is built from 17 residues. The trim removed 6 bases at V and 3 bases at J, leaving 6 bases unmatched. Germline V gene sequence: CDR1 ENHRY, CDR2 SYGVKD. The CDR3 loop is CAISGTSGGSGYNEQFF. The CDR3 coding sequence is TGTGCCATCAGCGGGACTAGCGGGGGGTCCGGCTACAATGAGCAGTTCTTC.

The V call is TRBV15, the J call TRBJ1-2; 10 nucleotides align to TRBD1. The CDR3 has 16 residues. Germline CDR1 and CDR2: LNHNV and YYDKDF (reference sequence). The V segment lost 3 bases and the J segment 5 bases; nucleotides outside the gene matches: 9. The CDR3 spells CATSSLPGQGRYGYTF. CDR3 coding DNA: TGTGCCACCAGCAGCCTACCGGGACAGGGGAGGTATGGCTACACCTTC.

This clone has only one observation. The chain joins TRBV19 to TRBJ2-1; TRBD1 matches 8 bases. After removal of 4 bases from V and 8 bases from J, the junction contained 7 bases not matched to a gene. CDR3 length equals 14 residues. Germline values: CDR1 LNHDA, CDR2 SQIVND (reference sequence). CDR3 sequence reads: CASSTRDRSDEQFF. In nucleotides, the CDR3 is TGTGCCAGTAGTACCCGGGACAGGTCCGATGAGCAGTTCTTC.

The rearrangement links TRBV5-1 to TRBJ2-1, with TRBD2 matching 12 bases. J gave up 6 bases and V 4 bases, and 11 bases lay outside the gene matches. Germline loops: CDR1 SGHRS, CDR2 YFSETQ. The CDR3 sequence is 17 residues long. This CDR3 reads CASSALAGGPNSNEQFF. The CDR3, as DNA: TGCGCCAGCAGCGCGCTAGCGGGGGGGCCGAATTCCAATGAGCAGTTCTTC.

Comment on this clone: One end of the junction fails to match germline, which may point to a read error. The V gene is TRBV12-3 or TRBV12-4, the J gene TRBJ2-7; 8 bases line up with TRBD1. CDR3 size: 13 residues. This CDR3 is CASSPDSRDRSCF. The CDR3 nucleotides read TGTGCCAGCAGTCCGGACAGCCGGGACAGGAGTTGCTTC.

The chain combines TRBV19 with TRBJ1-2, with TRBD1 matching over 7 bases. Looked up from germline, CDR1 is LNHDA and CDR2 is SQIVND (reference sequence). With V trimmed by 5 bases and J by 5 bases, 11 bases remained unmatched. There are 15 residues in the CDR3. The CDR3 DNA reads TGTGCCAGTAGTCCCTGGACAGGAGACCGGTATGGCTACACCTTC. Protein sequence: CASSPWTGDRYGYTF.

The chain's CDR3 is CASSERGTGNTEAFF. In DNA, the CDR3 is TGTGCCAGCAGTGAAAGGGGGACAGGGAACACTGAAGCTTTCTTT. The chain links TRBV25-1 to TRBJ1-1; TRBD1 agrees at 8 bases. CDR1 and CDR2 (germline): MGHDK, SYGVNS. This CDR3 has 15 residues. J lost 1 base, V lost 2 bases, and 3 bases had no gene match.

The gene calls are TRBV3-1 (or the pseudogene TRBV3-2) and TRBJ2-3, with TRBD2 matching over 14 bases. Unmatched junction bases numbered 10, after V lost 4 bases and J lost 1 base. Germline V CDR1 and CDR2: LGHDT, YNNKEL (reference sequence). The CDR3 covers 19 residues. The CDR3 loop reads CASSPLTTSGGAGTDTQYF. In DNA form, the CDR3 reads TGTGCCAGCAGCCCGCTAACGACTAGCGGGGGGGCTGGCACAGATACGCAGTATTTT.

The chain links TRBV5-1 to TRBJ1-1, with a possible D match to TRBD1 (5 bases). Germline CDR1 is SGHRS and CDR2 is YFSETQ. V was pared by 4 bases and J by 1 base, with 11 bases between. The CDR3 runs to 14 residues. The CDR3 loop reads CASSPGSSNTEAFF. The CDR3 DNA follows: TGCGCCAGCAGCCCAGGGTCGTCGAACACTGAAGCTTTCTTT.

This rearrangement joins TRBV7-8 to TRBJ2-5; 12 bases are a match to TRBD2. This CDR3 region has 17 residues. Trimming removed 3 bases from V and 5 bases from J; junction bases left unmatched: 10. CDR1 is SGHVS, CDR2 FQNEAQ, per germline. CDR3 sequence (DNA): TGTGCCAGCAGCTTGAATAACCTAGCGGGGGGGAGGGAGACCCAGTACTTC. Its translation is CASSLNNLAGGRETQYF.

The genes are TRBV9 and TRBJ1-1; D remains unclear. Germline lookup yields CDR1 SGDLS and CDR2 YYNGEE. Trimming left V 4 bases short and J 1 base short, with 14 bases between. This CDR3 region has 15 residues. The chain's CDR3 is CASSSKSERNTEAFF. Here the CDR3 DNA reads TGTGCCAGCAGCTCCAAGTCGGAGAGGAACACTGAAGCTTTCTTT.